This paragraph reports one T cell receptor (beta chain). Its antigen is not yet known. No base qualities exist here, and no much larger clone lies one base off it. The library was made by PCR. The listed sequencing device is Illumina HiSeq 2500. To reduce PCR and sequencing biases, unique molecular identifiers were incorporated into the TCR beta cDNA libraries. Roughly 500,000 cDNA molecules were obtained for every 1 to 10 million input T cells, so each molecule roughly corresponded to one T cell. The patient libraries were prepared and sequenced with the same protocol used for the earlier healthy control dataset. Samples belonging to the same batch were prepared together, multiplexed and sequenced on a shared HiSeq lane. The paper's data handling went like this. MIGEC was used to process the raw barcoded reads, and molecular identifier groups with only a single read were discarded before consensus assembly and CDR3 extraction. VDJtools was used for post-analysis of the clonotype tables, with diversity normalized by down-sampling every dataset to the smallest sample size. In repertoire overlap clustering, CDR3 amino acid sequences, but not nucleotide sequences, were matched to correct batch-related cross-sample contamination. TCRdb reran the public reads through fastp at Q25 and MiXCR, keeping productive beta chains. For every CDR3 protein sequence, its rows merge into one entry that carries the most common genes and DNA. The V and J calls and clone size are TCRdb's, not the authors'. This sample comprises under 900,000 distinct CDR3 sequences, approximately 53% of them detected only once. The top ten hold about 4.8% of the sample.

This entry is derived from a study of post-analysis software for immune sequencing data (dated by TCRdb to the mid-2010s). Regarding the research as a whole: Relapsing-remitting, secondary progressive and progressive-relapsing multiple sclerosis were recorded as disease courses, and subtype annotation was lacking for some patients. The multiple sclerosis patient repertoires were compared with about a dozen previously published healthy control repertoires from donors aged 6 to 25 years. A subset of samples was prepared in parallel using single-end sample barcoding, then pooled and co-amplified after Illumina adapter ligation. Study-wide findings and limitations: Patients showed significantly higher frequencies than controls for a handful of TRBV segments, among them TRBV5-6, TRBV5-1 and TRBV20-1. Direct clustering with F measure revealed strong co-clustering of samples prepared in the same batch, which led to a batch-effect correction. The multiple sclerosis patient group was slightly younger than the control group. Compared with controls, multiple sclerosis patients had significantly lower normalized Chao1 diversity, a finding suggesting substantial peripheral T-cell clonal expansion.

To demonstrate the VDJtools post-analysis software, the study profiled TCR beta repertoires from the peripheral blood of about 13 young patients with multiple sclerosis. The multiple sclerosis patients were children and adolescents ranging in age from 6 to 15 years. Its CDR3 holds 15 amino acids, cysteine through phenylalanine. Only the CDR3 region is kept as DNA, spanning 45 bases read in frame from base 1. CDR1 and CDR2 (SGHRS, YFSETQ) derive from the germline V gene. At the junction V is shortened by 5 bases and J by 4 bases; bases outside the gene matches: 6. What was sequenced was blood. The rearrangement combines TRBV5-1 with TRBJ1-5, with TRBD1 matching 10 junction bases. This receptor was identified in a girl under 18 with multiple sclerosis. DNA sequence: TGCGCCAGCAGACCCGGGACAGGGGTGAATCAGCCCCAGCATTTT. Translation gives CASRPGTGVNQPQHF.